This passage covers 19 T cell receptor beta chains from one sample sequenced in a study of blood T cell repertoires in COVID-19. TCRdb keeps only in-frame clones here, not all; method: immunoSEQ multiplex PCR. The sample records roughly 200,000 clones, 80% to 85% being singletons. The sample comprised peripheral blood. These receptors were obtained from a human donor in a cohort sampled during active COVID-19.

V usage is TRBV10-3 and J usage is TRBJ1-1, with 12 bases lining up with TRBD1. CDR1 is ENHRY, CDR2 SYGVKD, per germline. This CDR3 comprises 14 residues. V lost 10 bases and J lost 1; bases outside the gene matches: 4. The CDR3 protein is CATRDRGPNTEAFF. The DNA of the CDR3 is TGTGCCACGAGGGACAGGGGGCCGAACACTGAAGCTTTCTTT.

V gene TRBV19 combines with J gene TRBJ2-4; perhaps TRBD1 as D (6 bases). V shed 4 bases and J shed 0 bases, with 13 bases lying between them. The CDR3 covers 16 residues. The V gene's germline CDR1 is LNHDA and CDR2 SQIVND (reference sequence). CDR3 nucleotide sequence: TGTGCCAGTAGTAAAGCAGGGGCGCTAGCCAAAAACATTCAGTACTTC. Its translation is CASSKAGALAKNIQYF.

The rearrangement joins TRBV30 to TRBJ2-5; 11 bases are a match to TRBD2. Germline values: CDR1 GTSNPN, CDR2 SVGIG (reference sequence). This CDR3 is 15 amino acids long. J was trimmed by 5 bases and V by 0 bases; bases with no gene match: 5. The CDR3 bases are TGTGCCTGGAGTGTACTAGCGGGGGCGCCGGAGACCCAGTACTTC. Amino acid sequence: CAWSVLAGAPETQYF.

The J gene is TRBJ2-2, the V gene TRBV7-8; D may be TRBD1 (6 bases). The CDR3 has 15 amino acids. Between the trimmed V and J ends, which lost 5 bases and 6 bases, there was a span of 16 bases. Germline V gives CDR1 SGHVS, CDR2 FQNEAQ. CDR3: CASSRDRLGAGELFF. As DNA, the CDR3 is TGTGCCAGCAGCCGCGACAGGCTTGGCGCCGGGGAGCTGTTTTTT.

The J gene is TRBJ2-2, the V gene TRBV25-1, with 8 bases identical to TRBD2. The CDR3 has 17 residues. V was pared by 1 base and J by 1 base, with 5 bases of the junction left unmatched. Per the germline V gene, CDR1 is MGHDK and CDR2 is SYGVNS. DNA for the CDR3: TGTGCCAGCAGTGAATTTAGCGGGATTAGGAACACCGGGGAGCTGTTTTTT. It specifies CASSEFSGIRNTGELFF.

In nucleotides, the CDR3 is TGTGCCAGCTCAGGTGGCCCGAACACCGGGGAGCTGTTTTTT. Protein: CASSGGPNTGELFF. The chain carries TRBV18 and TRBJ2-2; D ambiguous. CDR1 is KGHSH, CDR2 LQKENI, per germline. The CDR3 has 14 amino acids. V was cut by 5 bases and J by 0 bases, with 7 bases left in between.

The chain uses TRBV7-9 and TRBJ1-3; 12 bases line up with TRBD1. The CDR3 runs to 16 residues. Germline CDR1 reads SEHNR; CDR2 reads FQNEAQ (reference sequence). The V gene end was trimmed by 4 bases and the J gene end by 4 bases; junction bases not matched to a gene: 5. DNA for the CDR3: TGTGCCAGCAGCTGGGGGACAGGGGGCTCGGGAAACACCATATATTTT. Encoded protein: CASSWGTGGSGNTIYF.

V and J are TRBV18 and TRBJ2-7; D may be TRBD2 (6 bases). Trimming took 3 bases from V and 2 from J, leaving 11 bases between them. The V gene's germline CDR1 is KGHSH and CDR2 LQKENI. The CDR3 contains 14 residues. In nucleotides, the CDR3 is TGTGCCAGCTCACCCTCGGGGGTCGCCTACGAGCAGTACTTC. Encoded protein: CASSPSGVAYEQYF.

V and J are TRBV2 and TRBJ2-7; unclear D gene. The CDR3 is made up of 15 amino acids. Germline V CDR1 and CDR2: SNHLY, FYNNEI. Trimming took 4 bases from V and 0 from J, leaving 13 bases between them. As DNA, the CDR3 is TGTGCCAGCAGTGTCTCCTCTGGCGGCTCCTACGAGCAGTACGTC. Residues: CASSVSSGGSYEQYV.

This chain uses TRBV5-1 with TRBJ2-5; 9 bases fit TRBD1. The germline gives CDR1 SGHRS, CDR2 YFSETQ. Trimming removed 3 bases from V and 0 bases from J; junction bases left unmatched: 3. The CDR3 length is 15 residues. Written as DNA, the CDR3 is TGCGCCAGCAGCTCCGGGACAGGGCACCAAGAGACCCAGTACTTC. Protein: CASSSGTGHQETQYF.

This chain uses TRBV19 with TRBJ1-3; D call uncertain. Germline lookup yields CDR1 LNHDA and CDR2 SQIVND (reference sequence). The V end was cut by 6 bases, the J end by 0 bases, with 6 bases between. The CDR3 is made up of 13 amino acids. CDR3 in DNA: TGTGCCAGTAGCCACAACTCTGGAAACACCATATATTTT. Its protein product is CASSHNSGNTIYF.

The CDR3 region has the DNA TGTGCCAGCAGTTTCGGGACTAGCGGGATCCAGTTCTTC. Amino acid sequence: CASSFGTSGIQFF. The rearrangement joins TRBV28 to TRBJ2-1; 13 bases line up with TRBD2. Germline assignment: CDR1 MDHEN and CDR2 SYDVKM. Trimming at V came to 3 bases and at J to 13 bases, leaving 3 bases not matched to a gene. This CDR3 has 13 amino acids.

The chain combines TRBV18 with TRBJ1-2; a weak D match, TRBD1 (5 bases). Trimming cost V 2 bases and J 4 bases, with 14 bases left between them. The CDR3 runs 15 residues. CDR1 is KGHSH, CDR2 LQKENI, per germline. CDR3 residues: CASSPSGGGLYGYTF. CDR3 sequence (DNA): TGTGCCAGCTCACCAAGCGGGGGGGGTCTCTATGGCTACACCTTC.

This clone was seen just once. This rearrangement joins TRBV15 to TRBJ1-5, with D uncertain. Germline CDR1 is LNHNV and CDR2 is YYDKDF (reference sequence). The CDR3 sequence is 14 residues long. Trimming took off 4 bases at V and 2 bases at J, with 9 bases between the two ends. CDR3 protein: CATSTDNGNQPQHF. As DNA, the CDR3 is TGTGCCACCAGCACTGACAATGGCAATCAGCCCCAGCATTTT.

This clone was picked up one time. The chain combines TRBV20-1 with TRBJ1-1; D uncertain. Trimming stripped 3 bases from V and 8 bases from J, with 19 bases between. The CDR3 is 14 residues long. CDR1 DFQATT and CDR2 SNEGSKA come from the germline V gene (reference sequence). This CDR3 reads CSASGVQVLIEAFF. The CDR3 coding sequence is TGCAGTGCTAGTGGTGTTCAGGTACTGATCGAAGCTTTCTTT.

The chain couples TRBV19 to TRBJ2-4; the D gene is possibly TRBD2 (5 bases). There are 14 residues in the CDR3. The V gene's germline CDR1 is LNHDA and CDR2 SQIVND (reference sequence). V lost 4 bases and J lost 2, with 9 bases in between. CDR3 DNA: TGTGCCAGTAGTAGCGGGTTCACCAAAAACATTCAGTACTTC. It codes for CASSSGFTKNIQYF.

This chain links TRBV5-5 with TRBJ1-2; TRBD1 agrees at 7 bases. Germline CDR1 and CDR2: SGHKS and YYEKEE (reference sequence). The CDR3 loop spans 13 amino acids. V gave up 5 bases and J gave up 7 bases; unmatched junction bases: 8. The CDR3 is CASRQTGVGGYTF. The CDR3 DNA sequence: TGTGCCAGCAGACAAACAGGGGTCGGTGGCTACACCTTC.

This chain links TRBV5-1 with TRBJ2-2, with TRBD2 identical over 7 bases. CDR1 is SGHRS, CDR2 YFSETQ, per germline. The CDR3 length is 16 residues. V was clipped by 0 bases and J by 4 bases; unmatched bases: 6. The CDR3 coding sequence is TGCGCCAGCAGCTTGGTTCTAGCGGAGACCACCGGGGAGCTGTTTTTT. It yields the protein CASSLVLAETTGELFF.

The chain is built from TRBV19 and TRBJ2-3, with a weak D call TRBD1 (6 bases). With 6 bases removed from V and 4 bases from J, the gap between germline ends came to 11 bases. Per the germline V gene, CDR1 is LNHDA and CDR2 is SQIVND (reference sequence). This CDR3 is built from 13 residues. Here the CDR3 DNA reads TGTGCCAGTAGGCCCAGGGGTGCAGATACGCAGTATTTT. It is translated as CASRPRGADTQYF.